This TCR beta chain was recovered during a study of OX40 agonist ivuxolimab in advanced cancers. Across the whole study: Melanoma, hepatocellular carcinoma, head and neck or renal cell cancer occurred in dose-escalation patients.

Using immunoSEQ multiplex PCR, the repertoire was profiled, and TCRdb retains in-frame clones only, with some absent. The sample contains approximately 64,000 clones, around 85% of which appear only once. Of note for this clone: The target antigen is unknown.

Overall study findings and caveats: Expanded peripheral T cell antigen specificity was not determined. Those patients achieving a partial response at 0.1-3.0 mg/kg showed among the lowest clonal expansion.

The sequence derives from an adult with an advanced solid tumor such as melanoma, head and neck, liver or kidney cancer. The material sequenced was CD4+ or CD8+ T cells sorted from blood, taken in a trial of the OX40 agonist ivuxolimab.

Here the CDR3 DNA reads TGTGCCAGCAGCTTGCTATTTAGGGCCGGGGAGCTGTTTTTT. It yields the protein CASSLLFRAGELFF. The chain combines TRBV7-8 with TRBJ2-2; D is unresolved. The V end was cut by 3 bases, the J end by 6 bases, with 11 bases between. CDR1 and CDR2 from the germline V gene are SGHVS and FQNEAQ. The CDR3 loop spans 14 amino acids.